This T cell receptor beta chain was retrieved from a study of cytomegalovirus exposure and HLA in healthy donors. Study-wide findings and caveats: TRBV6-2, TRBV6-3 and other indistinguishable V segments were excluded. Analyses of presence/absence relied on an assumption of roughly uniform sequencing depth across donors.

About this clone itself: The antigen is not known.

Both 60 Vbeta primers and 13 Jbeta primers went into the PCR. Sequencing was performed with immunoSEQ multiplex PCR; in TCRdb, only in-frame clones are kept and a portion is missing. Among about 200,000 clones listed, around 80% were seen once. Germline CDR1 is SGDLS and CDR2 is YYNGEE. CDR3 size: 12 residues. V was cut by 3 bases and J by 5 bases, with 6 bases left in between. The sequence came from a girl aged 2-10 years in good health and CMV-seronegative. Source material: PBMCs. This sequence joins TRBV9 and TRBJ2-1; no clear D. Here the CDR3 DNA reads TGTGCCAGCAGCGCCTTCCACAATGAGCAGTTCTTC. It specifies CASSAFHNEQFF. The entire variable domain, with the rest obtained from reference TRBV9 and TRBJ2-1, is as follows: DSGVTQTPKHLITATGQRVTLRCSPRSGDLSVYWYQQSLDQGLQFLIQYYNGEERAKGNILERFSAQQFPDLHSELNLSSLELGDSALYFCASSAFHNEQFFGPGTRLTVL.